The following is a TCR beta chain sequence with its context. These data are taken from a study of cytotoxic CD8 clonotypes in ibrutinib-treated CLL. Study overall: The study included about 11 relapsed/refractory and more than 14 treatment-naive patients; 17 had IGHV unmutated disease.

CDR3 length equals 13 residues. Unmatched junction bases numbered 7, after V lost 7 bases and J lost 5 bases. Germline CDR1 and CDR2: SNHLY and FYNNEI. TCRdb's table, derived via immunoSEQ multiplex PCR, lists solely in-frame clones and lacks some. In the table there are 250,000 to 350,000 clones, 60% to 80% of which are singletons. The sample in question was PBMCs, obtained at disease progression, from a patient treated with ibrutinib. The V and J genes are TRBV2 and TRBJ1-2, with 7 bases matching TRBD1. The source of this sequence is a human donor with chronic lymphocytic leukemia. CDR3 coding DNA: TGTGCCAGCACTCCAGGGGGAAAGTATGGCTACACCTTC. Amino acid sequence: CASTPGGKYGYTF.